This entry concerns a single T cell receptor beta chain. These data originate in a study of blood T cell repertoires in COVID-19. Germline lookup yields CDR1 LNHNV and CDR2 YYDKDF (reference sequence). The ends were cut back, 0 bases at V and 2 bases at J, with 15 bases in the middle. CDR3 length: 17 residues. Per the original data handling: Estimated nucleated cell counts came from reference gene primer amplification. Produced via immunoSEQ multiplex PCR; TCRdb's table is partial and in-frame only. V, J and clone size were drawn from that table, and D and trimming were deduced from the DNA. This repertoire shows 45,000 to 70,000 clones, 82% found once; its top ten account for around 22%.

The TCR comes from a woman between 55 and 75 years old with acute or convalescent COVID-19. The chain uses TRBV15 and TRBJ2-3, with a tentative D call TRBD1 (6 bases). The sample was peripheral blood. The chain's CDR3 is CATSRDGRTATTDTQYF. In DNA, the CDR3 is TGTGCCACCAGCAGAGATGGTAGGACAGCGACCACAGATACGCAGTATTTT.